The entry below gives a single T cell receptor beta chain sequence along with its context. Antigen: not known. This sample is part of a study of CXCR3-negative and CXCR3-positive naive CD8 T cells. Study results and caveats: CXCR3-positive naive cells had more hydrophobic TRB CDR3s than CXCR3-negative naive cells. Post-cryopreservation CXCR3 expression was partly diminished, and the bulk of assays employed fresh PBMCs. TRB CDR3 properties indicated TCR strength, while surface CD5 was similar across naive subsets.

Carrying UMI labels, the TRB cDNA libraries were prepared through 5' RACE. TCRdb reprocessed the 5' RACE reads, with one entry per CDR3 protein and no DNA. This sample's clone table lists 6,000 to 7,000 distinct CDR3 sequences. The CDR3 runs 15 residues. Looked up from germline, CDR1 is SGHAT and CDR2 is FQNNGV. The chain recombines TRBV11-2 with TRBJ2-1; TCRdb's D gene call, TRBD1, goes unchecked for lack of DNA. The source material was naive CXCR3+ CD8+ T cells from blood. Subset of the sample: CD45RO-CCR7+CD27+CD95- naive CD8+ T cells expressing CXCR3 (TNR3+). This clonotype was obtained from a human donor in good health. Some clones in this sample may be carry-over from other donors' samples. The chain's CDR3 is CASSSYRENNNEQFF.